Below, 3 T cell receptor beta chains from the same sample are listed, as sequenced in a study of cytomegalovirus exposure and HLA in healthy donors. PCR employed 60 Vbeta and 13 Jbeta primers. The assay was immunoSEQ multiplex PCR, and TCRdb's table has in-frame clones only and misses some. This sample yields 150,000 to 200,000 clones, of which 77% are seen a single time; 1.4% to 1.5% belongs to the top ten. Sequences were obtained from PBMCs. These receptors were taken from a woman in her 30s in good health and CMV-seropositive.

This chain connects TRBV6-1 to TRBJ2-7, with 11 bases aligning to TRBD2. The CDR3 covers 14 residues. Germline-derived CDR1 and CDR2 are MNHNS and SASEGT. J lost 2 bases, V lost 4 bases, and 1 base had no gene match. CDR3 sequence reads: CASSGLAGPYEQYF. CDR3 nucleotide sequence: TGTGCCAGCAGTGGACTAGCGGGACCCTACGAGCAGTACTTC.

The rearrangement uses TRBV28 and TRBJ1-1, with 7 bases fitting TRBD1. After removal of 10 bases from V and 8 bases from J, the junction contained 7 bases not matched to a gene. The CDR3 runs 11 residues. Germline CDR1 reads MDHEN; CDR2 reads SYDVKM. The CDR3 region has the DNA TGTGCCACAGGGACAGCAAGCGAAGCTTTCTTT. Translation: CATGTASEAFF.

The chain combines TRBV30 with TRBJ1-2, with 11 bases fitting TRBD1. CDR3 length: 16 amino acids. V shed 0 bases, J shed 1 base, and the junction held 4 bases outside the gene matches. The germline CDR1 and CDR2 sequences are GTSNPN and SVGIG (reference sequence). CDR3 DNA sequence: TGTGCCTGGAGTGTGGGTGGGACAGGGGGTAACTATGGCTACACCTTC. This codes for CAWSVGGTGGNYGYTF.